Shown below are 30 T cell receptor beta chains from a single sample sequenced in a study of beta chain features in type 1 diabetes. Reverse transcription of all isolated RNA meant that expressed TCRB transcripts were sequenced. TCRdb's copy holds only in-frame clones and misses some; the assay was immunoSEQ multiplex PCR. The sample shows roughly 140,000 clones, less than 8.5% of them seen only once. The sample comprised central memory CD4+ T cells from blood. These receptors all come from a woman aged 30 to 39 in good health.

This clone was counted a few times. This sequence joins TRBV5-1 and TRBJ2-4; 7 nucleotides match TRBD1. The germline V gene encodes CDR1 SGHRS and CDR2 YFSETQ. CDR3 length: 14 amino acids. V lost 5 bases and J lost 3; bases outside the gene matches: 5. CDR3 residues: CASSLTGVKNIQYF. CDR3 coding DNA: TGCGCCAGCAGTCTTACAGGGGTCAAAAACATTCAGTACTTC.

CDR3 coding DNA: TGTGCCAGCAGCGCACAGGGGGCATATGGCTACACCTTC. As protein: CASSAQGAYGYTF. The chain is built from TRBV9 and TRBJ1-2, with 9 bases lining up with TRBD1. Germline V gene sequence: CDR1 SGDLS, CDR2 YYNGEE. The trim removed 3 bases at V and 5 bases at J, leaving 2 bases unmatched. The CDR3 consists of 13 residues.

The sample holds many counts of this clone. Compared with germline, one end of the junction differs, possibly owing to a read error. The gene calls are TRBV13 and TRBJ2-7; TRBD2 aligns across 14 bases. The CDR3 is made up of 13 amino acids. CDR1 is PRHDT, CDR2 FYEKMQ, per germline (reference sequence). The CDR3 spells CASRGLAGVLSDF. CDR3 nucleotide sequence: TGTGCCAGCCGGGGACTAGCGGGAGTGCTTTCCGACTTC.

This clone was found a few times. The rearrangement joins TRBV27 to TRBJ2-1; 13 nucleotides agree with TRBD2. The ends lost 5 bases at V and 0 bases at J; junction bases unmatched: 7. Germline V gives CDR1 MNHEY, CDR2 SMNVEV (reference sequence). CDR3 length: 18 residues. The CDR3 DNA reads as TGTGCCAGCAGTGGACTAGCGGGAGCCCCAAGCTCCTACAATGAGCAGTTCTTC. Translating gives CASSGLAGAPSSYNEQFF.

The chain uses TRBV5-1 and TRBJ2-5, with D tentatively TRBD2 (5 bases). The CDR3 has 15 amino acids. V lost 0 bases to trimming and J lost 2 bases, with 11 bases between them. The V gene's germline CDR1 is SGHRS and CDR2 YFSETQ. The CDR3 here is CASSLEATTQETQYF. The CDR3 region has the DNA TGCGCCAGCAGCTTGGAAGCGACTACACAAGAGACCCAGTACTTC. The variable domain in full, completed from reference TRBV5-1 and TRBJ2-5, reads KAGVTQTPRYLIKTRGQQVTLSCSPISGHRSVSWYQQTPGQGLQFLFEYFSETQRNKGNFPGRFSGRQFSNSRSEMNVSTLELGDSALYLCASSLEATTQETQYFGPGTRLLVL.

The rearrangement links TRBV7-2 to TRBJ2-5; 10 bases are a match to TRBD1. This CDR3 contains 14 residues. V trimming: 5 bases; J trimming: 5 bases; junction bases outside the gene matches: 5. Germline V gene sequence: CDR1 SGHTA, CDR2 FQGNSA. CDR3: CASSPGQGRETQYF. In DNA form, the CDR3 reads TGTGCCAGCAGCCCGGGACAGGGGCGGGAGACCCAGTACTTC.

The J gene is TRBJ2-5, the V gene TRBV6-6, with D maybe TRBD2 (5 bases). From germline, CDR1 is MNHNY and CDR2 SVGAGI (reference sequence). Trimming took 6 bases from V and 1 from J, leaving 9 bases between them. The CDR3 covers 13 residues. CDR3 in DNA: TGTGCCAGCAGGAGACTATCCCAAGAGACCCAGTACTTC. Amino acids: CASRRLSQETQYF.

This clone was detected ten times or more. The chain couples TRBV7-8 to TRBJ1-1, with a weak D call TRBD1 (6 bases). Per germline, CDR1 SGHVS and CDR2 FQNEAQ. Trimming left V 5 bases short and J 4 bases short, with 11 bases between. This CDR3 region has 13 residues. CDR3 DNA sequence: TGTGCCAGCAGCCCTGTGGGGGCCACTGAAGCTTTCTTT. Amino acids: CASSPVGATEAFF.

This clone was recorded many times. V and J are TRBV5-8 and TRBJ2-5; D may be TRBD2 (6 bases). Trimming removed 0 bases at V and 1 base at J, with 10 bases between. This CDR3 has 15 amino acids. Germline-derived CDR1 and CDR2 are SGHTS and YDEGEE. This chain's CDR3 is CASSLDWTTQETQYF. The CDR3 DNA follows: TGTGCCAGCAGCTTGGATTGGACTACCCAAGAGACCCAGTACTTC.

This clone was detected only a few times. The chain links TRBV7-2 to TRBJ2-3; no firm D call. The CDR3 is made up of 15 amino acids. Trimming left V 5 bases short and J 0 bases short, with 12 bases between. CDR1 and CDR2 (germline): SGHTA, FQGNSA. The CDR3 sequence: CASSPVVSSTDTQYF. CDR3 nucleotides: TGTGCCAGCAGCCCCGTCGTCAGTAGCACAGATACGCAGTATTTT.

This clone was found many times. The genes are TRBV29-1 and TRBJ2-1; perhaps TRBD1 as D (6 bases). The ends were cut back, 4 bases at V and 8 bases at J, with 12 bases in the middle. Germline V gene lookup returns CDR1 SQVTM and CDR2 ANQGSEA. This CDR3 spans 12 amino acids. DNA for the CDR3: TGCAGCGTTGTAGCAGGGGTCCATGAGCAGTTCTTC. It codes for CSVVAGVHEQFF.

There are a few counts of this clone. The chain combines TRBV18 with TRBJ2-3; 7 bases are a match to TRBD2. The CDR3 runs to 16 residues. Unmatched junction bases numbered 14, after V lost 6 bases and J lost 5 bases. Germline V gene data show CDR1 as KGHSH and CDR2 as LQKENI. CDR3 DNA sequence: TGTGCCAGCTCCCTCACGGCTAGCACGGGGGGAGATACGCAGTATTTT. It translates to CASSLTASTGGDTQYF.

CDR3 amino acids: CASSPQRPGQTNYGYTF. CDR3 nucleotides: TGTGCCAGCTCCCCCCAGAGGCCGGGACAGACTAACTATGGCTACACCTTC. The V gene is TRBV18, the J gene TRBJ1-2; TRBD1 aligns across 7 bases. The V gene's germline CDR1 is KGHSH and CDR2 LQKENI. The length of the CDR3 is 17 residues. V trimming: 6 bases; J trimming: 0 bases; junction bases outside the gene matches: 13. The full variable domain, its missing parts supplied by reference TRBV18 and TRBJ1-2, is NAGVMQNPRHLVRRRGQEARLRCSPMKGHSHVYWYRQLPEEGLKFMVYLQKENIIDESGMPKERFSAEFPKEGPSILRIQQVVRGDSAAYFCASSPQRPGQTNYGYTFGSGTRLTVV.

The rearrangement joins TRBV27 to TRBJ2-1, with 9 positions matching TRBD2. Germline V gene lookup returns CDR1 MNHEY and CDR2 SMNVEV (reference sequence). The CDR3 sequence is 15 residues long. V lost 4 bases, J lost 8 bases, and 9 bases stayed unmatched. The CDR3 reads CASSWRPSGKDEQFF. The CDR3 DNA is TGTGCCAGCAGTTGGCGCCCTAGCGGGAAAGATGAGCAGTTCTTC.

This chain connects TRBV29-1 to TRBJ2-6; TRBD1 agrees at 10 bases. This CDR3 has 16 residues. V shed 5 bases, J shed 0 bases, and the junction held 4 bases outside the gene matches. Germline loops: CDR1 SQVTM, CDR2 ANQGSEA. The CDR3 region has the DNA TGCAGCGTTTCCGGGACAGGGGTCTCTGGGGCCAACGTCCTGACTTTC. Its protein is CSVSGTGVSGANVLTF. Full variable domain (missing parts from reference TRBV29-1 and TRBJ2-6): SAVISQKPSRDICQRGTSLTIQCQVDSQVTMMFWYRQQPGQSLTLIATANQGSEATYESGFVIDKFPISRPNLTFSTLTVSNMSPEDSSIYLCSVSGTGVSGANVLTFGAGSRLTVL.

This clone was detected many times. CDR3 sequence reads: CSVGGGRPEQFF. CDR3 DNA: TGCAGCGTTGGGGGGGGACGACCGGAGCAGTTCTTC. This chain links TRBV29-1 with TRBJ2-1; 7 bases are shared with TRBD2. Per the germline V gene, CDR1 is SQVTM and CDR2 is ANQGSEA. V shed 4 bases and J 10 bases; nucleotides not matched to a gene: 7. The CDR3 has 12 residues.

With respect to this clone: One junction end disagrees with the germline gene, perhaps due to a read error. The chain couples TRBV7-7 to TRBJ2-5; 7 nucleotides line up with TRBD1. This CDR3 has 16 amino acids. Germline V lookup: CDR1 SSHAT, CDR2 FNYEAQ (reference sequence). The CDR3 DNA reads TGTGCTAGCAGCTTAGCCACAGGGGACGGCCAAGAGACCCAGTACTTC. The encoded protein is CASSLATGDGQETQYF. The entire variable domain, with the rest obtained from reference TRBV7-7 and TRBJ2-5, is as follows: GAGVSQSPRYKVTKRGQDVTLRCDPISSHATLYWYQQALGQGPEFLTYFNYEAQPDKSGLPSDRFSAERPEGSISTLTIQRTEQRDSAMYRCASSLATGDGQETQYFGPGTRLLVL.

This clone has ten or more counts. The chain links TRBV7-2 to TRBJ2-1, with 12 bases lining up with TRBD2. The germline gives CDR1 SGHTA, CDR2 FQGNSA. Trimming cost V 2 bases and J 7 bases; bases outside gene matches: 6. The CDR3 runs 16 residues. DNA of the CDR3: TGTGCCAGCAGCTTAAGACTAGCGGGAGAGGGGAATGAGCAGTTCTTC. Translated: CASSLRLAGEGNEQFF. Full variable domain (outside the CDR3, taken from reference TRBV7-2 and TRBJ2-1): GAGVSQSPSNKVTEKGKDVELRCDPISGHTALYWYRQSLGQGLEFLIYFQGNSAPDKSGLPSDRFSAERTGGSVSTLTIQRTQQEDSAVYLCASSLRLAGEGNEQFFGPGTRLTVL.

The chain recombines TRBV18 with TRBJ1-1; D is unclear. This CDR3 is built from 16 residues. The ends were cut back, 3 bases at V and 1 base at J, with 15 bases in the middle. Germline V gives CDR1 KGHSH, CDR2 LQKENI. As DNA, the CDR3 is TGTGCCAGCTCACCTCAAGACGGAGGTTGGAACACTGAAGCTTTCTTT. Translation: CASSPQDGGWNTEAFF.

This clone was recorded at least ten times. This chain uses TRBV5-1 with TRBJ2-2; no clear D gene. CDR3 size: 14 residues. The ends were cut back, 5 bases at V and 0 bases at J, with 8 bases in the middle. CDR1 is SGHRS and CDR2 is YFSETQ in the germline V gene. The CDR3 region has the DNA TGCGCCAGCAGGTCCCGGGCGAACACCGGGGAGCTGTTTTTT. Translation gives CASRSRANTGELFF. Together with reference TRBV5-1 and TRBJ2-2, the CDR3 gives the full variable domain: KAGVTQTPRYLIKTRGQQVTLSCSPISGHRSVSWYQQTPGQGLQFLFEYFSETQRNKGNFPGRFSGRQFSNSRSEMNVSTLELGDSALYLCASRSRANTGELFFGEGSRLTVL.

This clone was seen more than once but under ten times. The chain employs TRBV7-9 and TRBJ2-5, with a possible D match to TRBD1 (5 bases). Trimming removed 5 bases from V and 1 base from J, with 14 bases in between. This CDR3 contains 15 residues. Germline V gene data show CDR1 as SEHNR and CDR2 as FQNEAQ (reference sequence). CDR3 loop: CASSQVRQTQETQYF. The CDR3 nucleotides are TGTGCCAGCAGCCAGGTGCGACAGACCCAAGAGACCCAGTACTTC.

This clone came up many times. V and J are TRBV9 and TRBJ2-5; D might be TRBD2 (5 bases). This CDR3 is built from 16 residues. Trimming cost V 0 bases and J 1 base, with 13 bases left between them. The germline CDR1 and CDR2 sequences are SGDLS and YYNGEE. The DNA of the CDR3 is TGTGCCAGCAGCGTAGGAGCTAGCAACATCCAAGAGACCCAGTACTTC. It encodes CASSVGASNIQETQYF.

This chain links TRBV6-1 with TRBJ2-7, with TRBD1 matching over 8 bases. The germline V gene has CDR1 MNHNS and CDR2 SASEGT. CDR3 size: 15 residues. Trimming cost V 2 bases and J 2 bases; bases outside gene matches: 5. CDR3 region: CASSELLQGAYEQYF. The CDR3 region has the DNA TGTGCCAGCAGTGAACTTTTACAGGGGGCCTACGAGCAGTACTTC.

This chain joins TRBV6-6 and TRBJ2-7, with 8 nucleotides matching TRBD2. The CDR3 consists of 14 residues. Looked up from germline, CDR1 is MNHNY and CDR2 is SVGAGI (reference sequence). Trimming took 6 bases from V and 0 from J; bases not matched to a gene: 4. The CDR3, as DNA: TGTGCCAGCAGGGTTAGCGGGACCTCCTACGAGCAGTACTTC. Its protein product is CASRVSGTSYEQYF.

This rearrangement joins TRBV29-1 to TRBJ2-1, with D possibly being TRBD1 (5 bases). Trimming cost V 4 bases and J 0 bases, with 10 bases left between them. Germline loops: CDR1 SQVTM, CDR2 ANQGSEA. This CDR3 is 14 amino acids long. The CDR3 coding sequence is TGCAGCGTTGGGGGCCAGAGCTCCTACAATGAGCAGTTCTTC. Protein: CSVGGQSSYNEQFF.

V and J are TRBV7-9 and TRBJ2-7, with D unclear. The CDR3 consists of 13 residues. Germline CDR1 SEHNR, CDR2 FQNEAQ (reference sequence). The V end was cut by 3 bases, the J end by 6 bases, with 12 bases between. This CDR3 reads CASSLSNAGEQYF. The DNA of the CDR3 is TGTGCCAGCAGCTTGTCGAATGCAGGCGAGCAGTACTTC.

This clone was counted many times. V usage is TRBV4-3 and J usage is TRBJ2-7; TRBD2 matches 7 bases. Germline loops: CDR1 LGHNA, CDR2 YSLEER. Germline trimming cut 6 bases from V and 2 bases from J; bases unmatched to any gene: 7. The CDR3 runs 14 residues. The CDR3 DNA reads TGCGCCAGCAGTGTACTAAGCGGGGCCTACGAGCAGTACTTC. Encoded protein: CASSVLSGAYEQYF.

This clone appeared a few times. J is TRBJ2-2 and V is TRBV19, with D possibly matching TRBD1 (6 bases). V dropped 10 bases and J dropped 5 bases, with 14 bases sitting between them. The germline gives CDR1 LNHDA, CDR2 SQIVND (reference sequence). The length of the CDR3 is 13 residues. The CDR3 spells CATYNRDTGELFF. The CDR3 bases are TGTGCCACGTATAACAGGGATACCGGGGAGCTGTTTTTT.

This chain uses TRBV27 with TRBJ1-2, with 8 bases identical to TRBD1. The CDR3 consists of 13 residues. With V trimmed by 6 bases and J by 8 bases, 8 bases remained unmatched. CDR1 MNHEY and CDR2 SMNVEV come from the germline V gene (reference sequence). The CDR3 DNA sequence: TGTGCCAGCAGGGACAGGGTGGCCAACGGCTACACCTTC. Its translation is CASRDRVANGYTF.

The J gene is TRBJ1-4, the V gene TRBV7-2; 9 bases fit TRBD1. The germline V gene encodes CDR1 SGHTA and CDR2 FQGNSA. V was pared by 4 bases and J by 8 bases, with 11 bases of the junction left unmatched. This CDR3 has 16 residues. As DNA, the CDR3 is TGTGCCAGCAGCTCTTTACAGGGGGCAAAACGAGAAAAACTGTTTTTT. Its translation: CASSSLQGAKREKLFF.